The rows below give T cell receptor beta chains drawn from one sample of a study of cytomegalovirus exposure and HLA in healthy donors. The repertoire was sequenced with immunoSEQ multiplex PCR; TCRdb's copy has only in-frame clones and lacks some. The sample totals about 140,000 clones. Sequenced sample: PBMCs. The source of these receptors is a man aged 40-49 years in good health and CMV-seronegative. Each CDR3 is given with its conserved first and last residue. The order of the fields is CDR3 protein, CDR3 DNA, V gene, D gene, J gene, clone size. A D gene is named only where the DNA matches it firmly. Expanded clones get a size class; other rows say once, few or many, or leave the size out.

CASSFGLNYEQYF	TGCGCCAGCAGCTTCGGACTCAACTACGAGCAGTACTTC	TRBV5-1	.	TRBJ2-7	.
CASSLAQGETEAFF	TGTGCCAGCAGCTTAGCGCAGGGGGAGACTGAAGCTTTCTTT	TRBV7-9	TRBD1	TRBJ1-1	.
CASSTRGTEAFF	TGTGCCAGTAGTACTCGGGGGACTGAAGCTTTCTTT	TRBV19	.	TRBJ1-1	.
CASSGPRLEAETQYF	TGTGCCAGCAGCGGGCCTAGGCTAGAAGCCGAGACCCAGTACTTC	TRBV9	.	TRBJ2-5	.
CASSLRTGNIQYF	TGTGCCAGTAGTTTGAGGACAGGAAACATTCAGTACTTC	TRBV19	TRBD1	TRBJ2-4	.
CASSVLAVINTGELFF	TGTGCCAGCAGTGTTCTTGCAGTCATCAACACCGGGGAGCTGTTTTTT	TRBV2	.	TRBJ2-2	.
CASNPPYRSGTEAFF	TGTGCCAGCAACCCCCCGTACCGTTCGGGAACTGAAGCTTTCTTT	TRBV11-1	.	TRBJ1-1	.
CASTEMGQFNEKLFF	TGTGCCAGCACCGAGATGGGACAGTTTAATGAAAAACTGTTTTTT	TRBV2	TRBD1	TRBJ1-4	.
CASSQDPPSGGAEKNEQFF	TGTGCCAGCAGCCAAGACCCGCCTAGCGGGGGGGCCGAGAAAAATGAGCAGTTCTTC	TRBV4-2	TRBD2	TRBJ2-1	.
CASSPGTGWEQYF	TGTGCCAGCTCACCCGGGACAGGATGGGAGCAGTACTTC	TRBV18	TRBD1	TRBJ2-7	.
CASSQGLSSYNSPLHF	TGCGCCAGCAGCCAGGGACTGAGCTCCTATAATTCACCCCTCCACTTT	TRBV4-3	.	TRBJ1-6	.
CASSLARGSYNEQFF	TGCGCCAGCAGCTTGGCCAGAGGCTCCTACAATGAGCAGTTCTTC	TRBV5-1	.	TRBJ2-1	.
CASSQPRDRGYYGYTF	TGCGCCAGCAGCCAGCCCCGGGACAGGGGTTACTATGGCTACACCTTC	TRBV4-1	TRBD1	TRBJ1-2	.
CASQGTLGVAQYF	TGTGCCAGTCAGGGAACACTTGGGGTAGCCCAGTACTTC	TRBV6-1	.	TRBJ2-5	.
CASSGAGQSSYEQYF	TGTGCCAGCAGTGGGGCGGGACAGAGCTCCTACGAGCAGTACTTC	TRBV6-1	.	TRBJ2-7	.
CASCADGSSGNTIYF	TGTGCCAGCTGCGCCGACGGGAGCTCTGGAAACACCATATATTTT	TRBV6-6	.	TRBJ1-3	.
CAISGQGAYEKLFF	TGTGCCATCAGTGGGCAGGGGGCCTATGAAAAACTGTTTTTT	TRBV10-3	TRBD1	TRBJ1-4	.
CASSAGGLAGFRSSYEQYF	TGTGCCAGCAGCGCTGGGGGGCTAGCGGGGTTTAGGAGCTCCTACGAGCAGTACTTC	TRBV9	TRBD2	TRBJ2-7	.
CASSLSLRRETQYF	TGTGCCAGCAGTTTATCGCTCAGGCGAGAGACCCAGTACTTC	TRBV27	.	TRBJ2-5	.
CASSPDSGGDYEQYF	TGTGCCAGCTCACCAGACAGCGGGGGAGATTACGAGCAGTACTTC	TRBV18	TRBD2	TRBJ2-7	.
CASSLVRMNTEAFF	TGTGCCAGCAGCTTAGTGAGGATGAACACTGAAGCTTTCTTT	TRBV7-2	.	TRBJ1-1	.
CATFGLRSNQPQHF	TGTGCCACCTTTGGGCTTCGAAGCAATCAGCCCCAGCATTTT	TRBV27	.	TRBJ1-5	.
CASSYSSVYGYTF	TGTGCCAGCAGTTACTCGTCAGTCTATGGCTACACCTTC	TRBV6-5	.	TRBJ1-2	.
CASRRDRAAFF	TGTGCCAGCAGGCGGGACAGGGCTGCTTTCTTT	TRBV6-5	TRBD1	TRBJ1-1	.
CASSSTGGGKAGYEQYF	TGCGCCAGCAGCTCAACAGGGGGCGGGAAGGCTGGGTACGAGCAGTACTTC	TRBV5-1	TRBD1	TRBJ2-7	.
CASSVGFGQQEKLFF	TGTGCCAGCAGCGTAGGCTTCGGACAGCAAGAAAAACTGTTTTTT	TRBV9	.	TRBJ1-4	.
CASSARLAGAPDTQYF	TGTGCCAGCAGTGCCCGACTAGCGGGGGCACCAGATACGCAGTATTTT	TRBV25-1	TRBD2	TRBJ2-3	.
CASSGLLAGELFF	TGTGCCAGCAGTGGCCTGTTGGCCGGGGAGCTGTTTTTT	TRBV6-5	.	TRBJ2-2	.
CASSQEPYGYRGRETEAFF	TGTGCCAGCAGCCAAGAGCCCTATGGATACAGGGGGCGTGAGACTGAAGCTTTCTTT	TRBV4-2	TRBD1	TRBJ1-1	.
CASSDAGQGGNYGYTF	TGTGCCAGCAGTGATGCAGGACAGGGCGGGAACTATGGCTACACCTTC	TRBV6-1	TRBD1	TRBJ1-2	.
CASSPPVQGNTEAFF	TGTGCCAGCAGCCCTCCGGTACAGGGGAATACTGAAGCTTTCTTT	TRBV5-6	TRBD1	TRBJ1-1	.
CSVEDRRGTGRRNEQYF	TGCAGCGTTGAAGATCGGCGAGGGACAGGGAGGAGGAACGAGCAGTACTTC	TRBV29-1	TRBD1	TRBJ2-7	.
CASSVSRDFNQPQHF	TGTGCCAGCAGCGTAAGCCGGGATTTCAATCAGCCCCAGCATTTT	TRBV7-2	.	TRBJ1-5	.
CASSLGDRVYEQYF	TGTGCCAGCAGCTTGGGAGACAGGGTCTACGAGCAGTACTTC	TRBV5-4	TRBD1	TRBJ2-7	.
CASSQEGGADGELFF	TGTGCCAGCAGCCAAGAGGGGGGGGCGGACGGGGAGCTGTTTTTT	TRBV4-2	.	TRBJ2-2	.
CASSLGGGIYNEQFF	TGTGCCAGCAGCTTAGGGGGGGGAATCTACAATGAGCAGTTCTTC	TRBV7-2	TRBD2	TRBJ2-1	.
CASSSYGQGAYF	TGTGCCAGCAGCTCCTACGGACAGGGGGCGTATTTT	TRBV7-2	TRBD1	TRBJ2-3	.
CASSLALGVGGAFF	TGTGCCAGCAGCTTAGCGCTCGGAGTGGGGGGAGCTTTCTTT	TRBV7-2	.	TRBJ1-1	.
CASSLWGATTNEKLFF	TGTGCCAGCTCGTTGTGGGGCGCGACAACTAATGAAAAACTGTTTTTT	TRBV4-2	.	TRBJ1-4	medium-sized
CASRADRASNQPQHF	TGTGCCAGCAGGGCGGACAGGGCCTCCAATCAGCCCCAGCATTTT	TRBV2	TRBD1	TRBJ1-5	.
CASSRDPGASTYEQYF	TGTGCCAGTAGTAGGGACCCAGGGGCGTCCACCTACGAGCAGTACTTC	TRBV19	.	TRBJ2-7	.
CSAPRQFEAFF	TGCAGTGCTCCGAGACAGTTTGAAGCTTTCTTT	TRBV20-1	.	TRBJ1-1	.
CASSRTGGTEAFF	TGCGCCAGCAGCCGAACAGGGGGCACTGAAGCTTTCTTT	TRBV5-1	TRBD1	TRBJ1-1	.
CASSRDRLREQYF	TGTGCCAGCAGTCGGGACAGACTAAGAGAGCAGTACTTC	TRBV11-1	TRBD1	TRBJ2-7	.